A selection of T cell receptor beta chains follows, all from one sample in a study of PD-1 blockade in classical Hodgkin lymphoma. Some clones are missing from TCRdb's copy, which holds only in-frame ones; the method was immunoSEQ multiplex PCR. The table shows about 60,000 clones, with more than 75% occurring only once. This specimen consisted of peripheral blood mononuclear cells (PBMCs), obtained at baseline. These receptors all stem from a human donor with classical Hodgkin lymphoma. Each CDR3 is given with its conserved first and last residue. Fields, in order: D gene, V gene, J gene, clone size, CDR3 protein, CDR3 DNA. The D gene is left open where the match is weak. A clone size is listed for some rows: how often the clone was seen (once, few, many), or a class if it is expanded.

NA	TRBV7-9	TRBJ1-4	NA	CASSEARTEADYEKLFF	TGTGCCAGCAGCGAAGCCCGGACTGAGGCGGATTATGAAAAACTGTTTTTT
TRBD1	TRBV18	TRBJ2-1	NA	CASSPNGQGLNNEQFF	TGTGCCAGCTCACCAAACGGACAGGGCCTCAACAATGAGCAGTTCTTC
TRBD2	TRBV29-1	TRBJ2-7	NA	CSVEGASGGDYEQYF	TGCAGCGTTGAAGGGGCTAGCGGGGGGGACTACGAGCAGTACTTC
NA	TRBV28	TRBJ1-5	NA	CASSLQLNPTSYSNQPQHF	TGTGCCAGCAGTCTGCAGCTTAACCCCACCTCCTATAGCAATCAGCCCCAGCATTTT
NA	TRBV2	TRBJ1-2	NA	CASSEGSSNYGYTF	TGTGCCAGCAGTGAAGGGTCGTCTAACTATGGCTACACCTTC
NA	TRBV2	TRBJ2-3	NA	CASSVTRRSSTPRGTDTQYF	TGTGCCAGCAGTGTAACCCGGAGGAGCAGTACCCCCCGGGGCACAGATACGCAGTATTTT
NA	TRBV6-5	TRBJ2-5	NA	CASSYSQGRQETQYF	TGTGCCAGCAGTTACTCACAGGGCCGTCAAGAGACCCAGTACTTC
TRBD2	TRBV28	TRBJ2-5	NA	CASGILAGGLETQYF	TGTGCCAGCGGGATACTAGCGGGGGGGCTGGAGACCCAGTACTTC
NA	TRBV5-1	TRBJ2-7	NA	CASSLARFYEQYF	TGCGCCAGCAGCTTGGCCAGGTTCTACGAGCAGTACTTC
NA	TRBV28	TRBJ2-1	NA	CASSWTNNEQFF	TGTGCCAGCAGTTGGACCAACAATGAGCAGTTCTTC
TRBD2	TRBV27	TRBJ2-7	NA	CASRLTSGGSYEQYF	TGTGCCAGCAGGCTTACTAGCGGGGGGAGCTACGAGCAGTACTTC
TRBD1	TRBV6-1	TRBJ1-4	NA	CASSERGLANEKLFF	TGTGCCAGCAGTGAAAGGGGGCTTGCTAATGAAAAACTGTTTTTT
TRBD2	TRBV28	TRBJ2-3	NA	CASSFGLAGVDTQYF	TGTGCCAGCAGTTTTGGGCTAGCGGGAGTAGATACGCAGTATTTT
NA	TRBV5-1	TRBJ2-5	NA	CASSLASGRYQETQYF	TGCGCCAGCAGCTTGGCGTCAGGGAGGTACCAAGAGACCCAGTACTTC
TRBD1	TRBV11-2	TRBJ1-1	NA	CASSLLPWTGGNTEAFF	TGTGCCAGCAGCTTATTACCCTGGACAGGTGGAAACACTGAAGCTTTCTTT
TRBD2	TRBV5-1	TRBJ2-2	few	CASRDSGGAGGELFF	TGCGCCAGCAGAGATAGCGGGGGGGCCGGCGGGGAGCTGTTTTTT
TRBD1	TRBV6-1	TRBJ1-5	NA	CASSEVWTGVNQPQHF	TGTGCCAGCAGTGAAGTCTGGACAGGGGTCAATCAGCCCCAGCATTTT
NA	TRBV4-1	TRBJ1-2	NA	CASSSLARGYGYTF	TGCGCCAGCAGCTCCCTTGCCAGGGGCTATGGCTACACCTTC
NA	TRBV27	TRBJ2-7	NA	CASRGWSRSSYEQYF	TGTGCCAGCAGGGGGTGGAGTCGGAGCTCCTACGAGCAGTACTTC
TRBD2	TRBV10-3	TRBJ2-7	NA	CAITRGLAGGYEQYF	TGTGCCATCACCCGGGGACTAGCGGGGGGATACGAGCAGTACTTC
TRBD1	TRBV11-2	TRBJ2-2	NA	CASSVGQGARGELFF	TGTGCCAGCAGCGTCGGACAGGGGGCGCGTGGGGAGCTGTTTTTT
TRBD1	TRBV25-1	TRBJ2-3	NA	CASSDPPGQGAYTQYF	TGTGCCAGCAGTGACCCGCCGGGACAGGGGGCATATACGCAGTATTTT
TRBD1	TRBV18	TRBJ2-3	NA	CASSPQGQGAWTDTQYF	TGTGCCAGCTCACCCCAGGGACAGGGGGCCTGGACAGATACGCAGTATTTT
TRBD2	TRBV7-2	TRBJ2-1	NA	CASSRGLAGPNEQFF	TGTGCCAGCAGCCGGGGACTAGCGGGACCCAATGAGCAGTTCTTC
TRBD2	TRBV27	TRBJ2-7	NA	CASSWAGGPSYEQYF	TGTGCCAGCAGTTGGGCGGGAGGGCCCTCCTACGAGCAGTACTTC
TRBD2	TRBV28	TRBJ2-7	NA	CASSLAGGHTYEQYF	TGTGCCAGCAGCTTAGCGGGGGGCCATACCTACGAGCAGTACTTC
TRBD2	TRBV7-2	TRBJ2-1	NA	CASSLDRPGGEQFF	TGTGCCAGCAGCTTGGATAGACCGGGGGGTGAGCAGTTCTTC
TRBD1	TRBV2	TRBJ2-3	NA	CASSAVGTGAREITDTQYF	TGTGCCAGCAGTGCCGTGGGGACAGGGGCTAGAGAGATCACAGATACGCAGTATTTT
TRBD2	TRBV9	TRBJ2-1	NA	CASSVGLAGEVPFF	TGTGCCAGCAGCGTAGGGCTAGCGGGAGAGGTCCCGTTCTTC
TRBD2	TRBV25-1	TRBJ2-1	NA	CASSPLGTTVNNEQFF	TGTGCCAGCAGCCCCCTTGGGACTACGGTTAACAATGAGCAGTTCTTC
NA	TRBV28	TRBJ1-2	NA	CASGGFGYTF	TGTGCCAGCGGGGGCTTTGGCTACACCTTC
TRBD2	TRBV4-2	TRBJ2-5	NA	CASSQGLAAQETQYF	TGTGCCAGCAGCCAAGGACTAGCGGCCCAAGAGACCCAGTACTTC
NA	TRBV4-1	TRBJ2-5	once	CASSQAVWGTGQETQYF	TGCGCCAGCAGCCAAGCTGTGTGGGGCACAGGGCAAGAGACCCAGTACTTC
NA	TRBV5-4	TRBJ2-5	NA	CASSFGPGETQYF	TGTGCCAGCAGCTTCGGGCCTGGAGAGACCCAGTACTTC
NA	TRBV7-3	TRBJ1-1	NA	CASSLRWDTEAFF	TGTGCCAGCAGCTTAAGGTGGGACACTGAAGCTTTCTTT
NA	TRBV27	TRBJ2-1	NA	CASSGYNEQFF	TGTGCCAGCAGTGGATACAATGAGCAGTTCTTC
NA	TRBV4-2	TRBJ2-1	NA	CASSQDLGSYNEQFF	TGTGCCAGCAGCCAAGATCTGGGCTCCTACAATGAGCAGTTCTTC